The clone carrying this T cell receptor (beta chain) was recorded a few times. Its specificity is unknown. PBMCs numbering at least 6 million were isolated per sample. The data derive from a study of blood T cells in healthy people across ages. Study background: T cells yielded about one barcoded beta molecule per two cells through template switching. General study findings and limits: As age increased, TCR beta diversity per million T cells fell in a roughly linear fashion. The lack of PBMC sorting stopped any conclusive naive versus antigen-experienced comparison.

This CDR3 is 14 amino acids long. Germline CDR1 and CDR2: DFQATT and SNEGSKA (reference sequence). The junction had 6 bases not matched to a gene; V was cut back by 5 bases and J by 2 bases. Then a second PCR, running roughly 6 to 11 cycles, was carried out with a sample-barcoded 5' primer and a J-beta primer mix. TCRdb called the 5' RACE reads again in MiXCR, with one record for every CDR3 protein. The table includes almost 800,000 distinct CDR3 sequences, 58% detected once. This TCR came from a young man in good health. The gene calls are TRBV20-1 and TRBJ2-7; 10 positions match TRBD1. Material for sequencing was blood. CDR3 bases: TGCAGTGCTCAACGGGACAGGGGTCCCTACGAGCAGTACTTC. Translated: CSAQRDRGPYEQYF.